This T cell receptor beta chain comes out of a study of a mutant IDH1 vaccine in newly diagnosed glioma. Germline V gives CDR1 SGHNT, CDR2 YYREEE (reference sequence). The CDR3 covers 16 residues. V was clipped by 0 bases and J by 5 bases; unmatched bases: 11. The time point was: week 35, safety follow-up. Each dose delivered 300 ug of mutant IDH1 20-mer peptide subcutaneously with imiquimod. In regard to this clone: Its cognate antigen is unknown.

Clones were read by immunoSEQ multiplex PCR, and TCRdb kept only the in-frame ones, dropping some. The table shows roughly 50,000 clones, with roughly 84% occurring only once. The sequence came from a man aged 40-50 years with glioma. The sample in question was PBMCs, obtained from a glioma patient whose treatment included an IDH1 peptide vaccine. J is TRBJ2-7 and V is TRBV5-4; 7 bases are shared with TRBD2. As DNA, the CDR3 is TGTGCCAGCAGCTTGGGGGTGGGGGGGAGCCTAGACGAGCAGTACTTC. It is translated as CASSLGVGGSLDEQYF.